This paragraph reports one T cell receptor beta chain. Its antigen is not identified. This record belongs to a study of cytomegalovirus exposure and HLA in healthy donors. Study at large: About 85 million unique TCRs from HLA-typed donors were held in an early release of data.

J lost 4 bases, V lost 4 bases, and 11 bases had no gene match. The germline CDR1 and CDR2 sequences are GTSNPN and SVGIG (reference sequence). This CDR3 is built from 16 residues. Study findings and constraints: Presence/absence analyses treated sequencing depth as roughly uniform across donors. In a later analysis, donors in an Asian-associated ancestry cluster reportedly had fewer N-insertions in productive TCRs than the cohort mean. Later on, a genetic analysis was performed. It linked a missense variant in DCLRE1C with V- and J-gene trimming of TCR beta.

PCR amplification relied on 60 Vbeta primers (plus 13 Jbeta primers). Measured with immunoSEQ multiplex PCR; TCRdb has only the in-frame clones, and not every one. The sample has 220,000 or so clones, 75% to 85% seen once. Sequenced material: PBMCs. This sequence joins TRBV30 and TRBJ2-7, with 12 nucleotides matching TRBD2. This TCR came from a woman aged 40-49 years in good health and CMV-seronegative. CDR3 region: CAWTGTSGLAAYEQYF. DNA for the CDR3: TGTGCCTGGACCGGGACTAGCGGGTTAGCGGCTTACGAGCAGTACTTC.